Following are 2 T cell receptor beta chains from one sample sequenced in a study of blood T cell repertoires in COVID-19. Sequenced by immunoSEQ multiplex PCR; TCRdb stores in-frame clones only, minus some. Of about 350,000 clones detected, 88% appear once; the ten largest clones hold 0.85% to 1.3%. The sample taken for sequencing was PBMCs or T cells enriched from blood (not recorded which). These receptors originate from a woman in her twenties or thirties who had been exposed to COVID-19.

V gene TRBV5-4 combines with J gene TRBJ1-5, with 9 positions matching TRBD1. This CDR3 region has 14 residues. The trim removed 2 bases at V and 7 bases at J, leaving 4 bases unmatched. Germline lookup yields CDR1 SGHNT and CDR2 YYREEE (reference sequence). The CDR3 here is CASSLQGASQPQHF. The CDR3 coding sequence is TGTGCCAGCAGCTTACAGGGGGCGTCACAGCCCCAGCATTTT.

The chain has TRBV27 and TRBJ1-2, with D uncertain. V lost 3 bases, J lost 0 bases, and 17 bases lay in between. The CDR3 is 17 amino acids. CDR1 and CDR2 (germline): MNHEY, SMNVEV (reference sequence). CDR3 sequence reads: CASSFWRGVNSNYGYTF. Written as DNA, the CDR3 is TGTGCCAGCAGTTTCTGGCGCGGAGTGAATTCTAACTATGGCTACACCTTC.